The TCR beta chain described here comes from a study of cytomegalovirus exposure and HLA in healthy donors. The CDR3 is made up of 15 amino acids. V lost 1 base to trimming and J lost 8 bases; unmatched junction nucleotides: 4. The germline V gene has CDR1 SNHLY and CDR2 FYNNEI. PCR involved 60 Vbeta and 13 Jbeta primers. Repertoires were generated with immunoSEQ multiplex PCR, while TCRdb's copy carries only in-frame clones and drops some. The sample contains about 180,000 clones, about 80% of which appear only once. The origin of this receptor is a woman aged 40 to 49 in good health and CMV-seronegative. This rearrangement joins TRBV2 to TRBJ2-7; 14 bases match TRBD2. Specimen: PBMCs. DNA of the CDR3: TGTGCCAGCAGTGAAGATAGGACTAGCGGGGGGAAGCAGTACTTC. It encodes CASSEDRTSGGKQYF.